The 8 T cell receptor beta chains presented below share a single source sample, sequenced in a study of shared clonotypes between healthy human individuals. Assay: immunoSEQ multiplex PCR; the TCRdb copy retains only in-frame clones and omits some. The table lists approximately 2,300,000 clones, about nine tenths of them singletons. Sequencing was performed on naive CD4+ T cells from PBMCs. The subset denotes: CD45RA+ positively selected. Receptor source: a man aged 18 to 30 in good health. Some clones in this sample may be carry-over from other donors' samples.

V gene TRBV30 combines with J gene TRBJ1-2, with D possibly TRBD1 on 6 matching bases. This CDR3 region has 12 residues. Germline V gene sequence: CDR1 GTSNPN, CDR2 SVGIG (reference sequence). V lost 8 bases and J 6 bases, leaving 16 bases between the germline ends. The DNA of the CDR3 is TGTGCCGTGAGGGGGATTGGCGATGGCTACACCTTC. Translating gives CAVRGIGDGYTF.

The J gene is TRBJ2-5, the V gene TRBV7-2; 9 bases align to TRBD1. Losses at the gene ends were 3 bases for V and 5 bases for J; bases not matched to a gene: 4. Looked up from germline, CDR1 is SGHTA and CDR2 is FQGNSA. The CDR3 spans 14 residues. The CDR3 sequence is CASSLTGGSETQYF. CDR3 coding DNA: TGTGCCAGCAGCTTGACAGGGGGGTCGGAGACCCAGTACTTC.

This rearrangement joins TRBV19 to TRBJ1-2, with 7 positions matching TRBD1. The V segment lost 5 bases and the J segment 4 bases; nucleotides outside the gene matches: 16. The CDR3 consists of 17 residues. From germline, CDR1 is LNHDA and CDR2 SQIVND (reference sequence). CDR3 DNA sequence: TGTGCCAGTAGTTCCAAACGACCGGGACAGTATTCCTATGGCTACACCTTC. Translating gives CASSSKRPGQYSYGYTF. Supplemented by reference TRBV19 and TRBJ1-2, the full variable domain reads DGGITQSPKYLFRKEGQNVTLSCEQNLNHDAMYWYRQDPGQGLRLIYYSQIVNDFQKGDIAEGYSVSREKKESFPLTVTSAQKNPTAFYLCASSSKRPGQYSYGYTFGSGTRLTVV.

For this clone: Additional DNA sequences in this sample encode the identical CDR3. The rearrangement uses TRBV28 and TRBJ1-4; D is ambiguous. There are 11 residues in the CDR3. The V and J ends lost 6 bases and 8 bases respectively, with 7 bases between them. Germline assignment: CDR1 MDHEN and CDR2 SYDVKM. The CDR3 spells CASSSREKLFF. The CDR3 coding sequence is TGTGCCAGCAGCTCTCGGGAAAAACTGTTTTTT.

This clone has a handful of counts. The chain employs TRBV7-3 and TRBJ2-2; 7 nucleotides agree with TRBD2. Germline-derived CDR1 and CDR2 are SGHTA and FQGTGA. The V segment lost 2 bases and the J segment 6 bases; nucleotides outside the gene matches: 6. CDR3 length equals 15 residues. The CDR3 bases are TGTGCCAGCAGCTTAGGGAGGGAGTACCCCGGGGAGCTGTTTTTT. Its translation is CASSLGREYPGELFF. The whole variable domain, filled in from reference TRBV7-3 and TRBJ2-2, reads GAGVSQTPSNKVTEKGKYVELRCDPISGHTALYWYRQSLGQGPEFLIYFQGTGAADDSGLPNDRFFAVRPEGSVSTLKIQRTERGDSAVYLCASSLGREYPGELFFGEGSRLTVL.

The rearrangement links TRBV30 to TRBJ2-7; D ambiguous. This CDR3 contains 14 residues. CDR1 is GTSNPN, CDR2 SVGIG, per germline (reference sequence). The V end lost 3 bases, the J end lost 4 bases, and 16 bases lay between the germline ends. The CDR3 region is CAWRSGPSLYEQYF. In DNA, the CDR3 is TGTGCCTGGAGATCAGGTCCCAGCCTTTACGAGCAGTACTTC.

This chain joins TRBV7-8 and TRBJ1-1; no clear D gene. V lost 2 bases and J 7 bases, leaving 17 bases between the germline ends. Germline V gives CDR1 SGHVS, CDR2 FQNEAQ. This CDR3 region has 15 residues. CDR3 coding DNA: TGTGCCAGCAGCTTACGCAGGAGGGATGAGGGTGAAGCTTTCTTT. This encodes CASSLRRRDEGEAFF.

This clone turned up a few times. The chain recombines TRBV2 with TRBJ1-1; D remains unclear. V lost 4 bases and J lost 8, with 14 bases in between. The germline gives CDR1 SNHLY, CDR2 FYNNEI. There are 13 residues in the CDR3. The CDR3 nucleotides read TGTGCCAGCAGTGGCTCGTATGTTAGGGAAGCTTTCTTT. Translation gives CASSGSYVREAFF.